This T cell receptor beta chain stems from a study of shared clonotypes between healthy human individuals. This CDR3 has 15 amino acids. Germline V gene sequence: CDR1 PRHDT, CDR2 FYEKMQ (reference sequence). Trimming took 2 bases from V and 0 from J, leaving 7 bases between them. As regards this clone: Its antigen is unknown.

Approximately 82 million PBMCs were counted before genomic DNA extraction. The assay was run at deep level. Unsorted PBMC DNA went through sequencing on ten immunoSEQ deep assay plates. Profiling relied on immunoSEQ multiplex PCR, and the TCRdb table lists in-frame clones only, not all of them. The table includes about 470,000 clones, 70% to 80% detected once. The study, taken as a whole, reports: There were few donors, and this limited the genetic and exposure-history diversity represented.

The sequenced material came from PBMCs. The sequence derives from a woman in her thirties or forties in good health. Some clones in this sample may be carry-over from other donors' samples. V gene TRBV13 combines with J gene TRBJ2-2; D gene ambiguous. CDR3 sequence reads: CASSLRLANTGELFF. CDR3 nucleotide sequence: TGTGCCAGCAGCTTACGTCTCGCGAACACCGGGGAGCTGTTTTTT.